This T cell receptor beta chain was identified in a study of early T cells in non-severe SARS-CoV-2 infection. TCRdb reprocessed the 5' RACE reads via MiXCR and lists one record per CDR3 protein. The profile covers about 120,000 distinct CDR3 sequences, with over 10% appearing a single time and 3.5% to 4% taken by the ten largest. This clonotype was counted a few times. The junction and the germline gene differ at one end; a read error may be behind it. Germline V lookup: CDR1 LGHNT, CDR2 FRNRAP. The CDR3 spans 17 residues. The specimen comprised whole blood, sampled at baseline. The rearrangement uses TRBV12-5 and TRBJ1-1; possibly TRBD1 for D (6 bases). The clonotype originates from an adult who was a healthcare worker with PCR-confirmed SARS-CoV-2 infection or an uninfected control (not recorded which). CDR3: CTSALILGQLMNTEAFF. The CDR3 DNA follows: TGTACTAGTGCCCTCATCCTCGGACAGCTCATGAACACTGAAGCTTTCTTT.